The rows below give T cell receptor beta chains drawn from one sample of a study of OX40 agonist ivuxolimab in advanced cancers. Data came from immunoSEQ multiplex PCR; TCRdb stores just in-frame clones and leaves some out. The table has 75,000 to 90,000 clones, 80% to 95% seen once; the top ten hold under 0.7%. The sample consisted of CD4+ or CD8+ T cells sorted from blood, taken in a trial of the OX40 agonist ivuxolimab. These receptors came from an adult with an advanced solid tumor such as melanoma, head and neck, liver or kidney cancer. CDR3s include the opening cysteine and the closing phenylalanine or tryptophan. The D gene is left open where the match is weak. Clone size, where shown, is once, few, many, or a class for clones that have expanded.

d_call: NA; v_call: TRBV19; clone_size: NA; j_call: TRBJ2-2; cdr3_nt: TGTGCCAGTAGTACGACAGGAAACACCGGGGAGCTGTTTTTT; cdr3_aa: CASSTTGNTGELFF
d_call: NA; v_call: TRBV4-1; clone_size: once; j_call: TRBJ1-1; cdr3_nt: TGCGCCAGCGGGGGGAACACTGAAGCTTTCTTT; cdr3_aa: CASGGNTEAFF
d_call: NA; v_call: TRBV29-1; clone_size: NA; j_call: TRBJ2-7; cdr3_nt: TGCAGCGGTGGGGCCTCGGTCTACGAGCAGTACTTC; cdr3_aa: CSGGASVYEQYF
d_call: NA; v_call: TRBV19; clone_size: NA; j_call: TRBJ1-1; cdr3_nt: TGTGCCAGTAGTATAGAAGGGACGGTGAACACTGAAGCTTTCTTT; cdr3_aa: CASSIEGTVNTEAFF
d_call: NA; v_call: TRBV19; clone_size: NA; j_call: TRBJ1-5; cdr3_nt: TGTGCCAGTAGTCCAGGAGGAAATCAGCCCCAGCATTTT; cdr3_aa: CASSPGGNQPQHF
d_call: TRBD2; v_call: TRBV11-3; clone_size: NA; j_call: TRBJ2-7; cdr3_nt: TGTGCCAGCAGCGGGGTTGGCGGGAGGGGAAACGAGCAGTACTTC; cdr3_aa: CASSGVGGRGNEQYF
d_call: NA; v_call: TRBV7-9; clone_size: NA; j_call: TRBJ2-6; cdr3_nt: TGTGCCAGCACCCAGTTTGGGGGCCCTGGGGCCAACGTCCTGACTTTC; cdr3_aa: CASTQFGGPGANVLTF
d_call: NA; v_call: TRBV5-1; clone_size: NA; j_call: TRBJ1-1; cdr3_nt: TGCGCCAGCAGCTTTGACCGAGCTGAAGCTTTCTTT; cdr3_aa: CASSFDRAEAFF
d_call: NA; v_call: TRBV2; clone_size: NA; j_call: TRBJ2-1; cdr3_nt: TGTGCCAGCAGTGCCAGACAGGAGAATAGGTTCTTC; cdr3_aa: CASSARQENRFF
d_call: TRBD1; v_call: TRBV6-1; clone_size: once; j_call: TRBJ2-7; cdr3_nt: TGTGCCAGCAGCGGGACAGGGGAAGGCGAGCAGTACTTC; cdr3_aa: CASSGTGEGEQYF
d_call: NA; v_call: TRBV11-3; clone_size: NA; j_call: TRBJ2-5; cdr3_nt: TGTGCCAGCAGCTTTCAGAGTCAAGAGACCCAGTACTTC; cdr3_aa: CASSFQSQETQYF
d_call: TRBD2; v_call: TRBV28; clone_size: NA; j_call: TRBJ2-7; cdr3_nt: TGTGCCACCTACGCGGGGGTTCGGCACGAGCAGTACTTC; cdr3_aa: CATYAGVRHEQYF
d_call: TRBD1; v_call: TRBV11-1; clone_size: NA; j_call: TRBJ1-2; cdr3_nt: TGTGCCAGCAGCTTCGACAGGGGGTCAAACTATGGCTACACCTTC; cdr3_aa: CASSFDRGSNYGYTF
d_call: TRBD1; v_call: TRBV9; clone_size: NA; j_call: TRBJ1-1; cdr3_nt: TGTGCCAGCAGCGCGGAGGGGACAGGGGTCACTGAAGCTTTCTTT; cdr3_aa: CASSAEGTGVTEAFF
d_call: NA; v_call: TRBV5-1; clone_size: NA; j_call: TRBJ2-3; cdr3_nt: TGCGCCAGCAGCTGGGGGGACAGCACAGATACGCAGTATTTT; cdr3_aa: CASSWGDSTDTQYF
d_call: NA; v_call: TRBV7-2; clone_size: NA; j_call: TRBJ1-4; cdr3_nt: TGTGCCAGCAGCTTAGCGCCGGTCAGCCTACCCGTTTTT; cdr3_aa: CASSLAPVSLPVF
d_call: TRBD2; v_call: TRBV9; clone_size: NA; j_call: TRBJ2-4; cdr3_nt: TGTGCCAGCAGCGTAGGGACTAGCGGGAGCGTTCAGTACTTC; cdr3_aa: CASSVGTSGSVQYF
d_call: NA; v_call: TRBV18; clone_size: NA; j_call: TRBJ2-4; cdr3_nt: TGTGCCAGCTCACCATATGACATTCAGTACTTC; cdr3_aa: CASSPYDIQYF
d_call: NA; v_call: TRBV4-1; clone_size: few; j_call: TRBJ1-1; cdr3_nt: TGCGCCAGCAGCCAAGCGATCAGGGTTATGAACACTGAAGCTTTCTTT; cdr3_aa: CASSQAIRVMNTEAFF
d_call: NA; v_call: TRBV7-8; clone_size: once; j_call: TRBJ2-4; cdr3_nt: TGTGCCAGCAGCCGACAGGAGTTTAGGGACATTCAGTACTTC; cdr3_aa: CASSRQEFRDIQYF
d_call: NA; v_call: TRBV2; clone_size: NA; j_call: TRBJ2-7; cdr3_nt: TGTGCCAGCAGTGAAGGGGGCAGGGGAATACACTACGAGCAGTACTTC; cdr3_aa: CASSEGGRGIHYEQYF
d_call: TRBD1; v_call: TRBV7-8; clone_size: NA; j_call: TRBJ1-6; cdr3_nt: TGTGCCAGCAGCCGAACCGGGACAGGGTTTAATTCACCCCTCCACTTT; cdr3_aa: CASSRTGTGFNSPLHF
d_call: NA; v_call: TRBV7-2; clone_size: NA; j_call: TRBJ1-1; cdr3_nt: TGTGCTAGCAGCTATCACCCATCGGGGGCTGAAGCTTTCTTT; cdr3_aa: CASSYHPSGAEAFF
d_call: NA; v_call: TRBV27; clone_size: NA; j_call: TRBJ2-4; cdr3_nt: TGTGCCAGCAGTTTATTCGGGGACATTCAGTACTTC; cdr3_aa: CASSLFGDIQYF
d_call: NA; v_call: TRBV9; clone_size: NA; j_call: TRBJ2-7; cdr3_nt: TGTGCCAGCAACTTTGGGCTATTCCCTGGGCCCTACGAGCAGTACTTC; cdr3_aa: CASNFGLFPGPYEQYF
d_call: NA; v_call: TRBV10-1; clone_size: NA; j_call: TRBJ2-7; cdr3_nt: TGCGCCAGGGCACTGGGCAGGGGCCACCCCTACGAGCAGTACTTC; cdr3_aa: CARALGRGHPYEQYF
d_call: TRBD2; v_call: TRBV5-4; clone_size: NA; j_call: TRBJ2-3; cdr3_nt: TGTGCCAGCACCTACCCAGGAGCGGGAGGGGATACGCAGTATTTT; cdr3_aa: CASTYPGAGGDTQYF
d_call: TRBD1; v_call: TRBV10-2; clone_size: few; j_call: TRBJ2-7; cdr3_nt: TGCGCCAGCACACCCGACAGGGCTTACGAGCAGTACTTC; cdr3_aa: CASTPDRAYEQYF
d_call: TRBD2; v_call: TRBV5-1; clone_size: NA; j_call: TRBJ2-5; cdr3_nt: TGCGCCAGCAGCTTGGGCAGCGGGGGGAACCAAGAGACCCAGTACTTC; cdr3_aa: CASSLGSGGNQETQYF
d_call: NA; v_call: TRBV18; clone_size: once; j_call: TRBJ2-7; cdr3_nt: TGTGCCAGCTCACCAATCTCGGGGAACGAGCAGTACTTC; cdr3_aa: CASSPISGNEQYF
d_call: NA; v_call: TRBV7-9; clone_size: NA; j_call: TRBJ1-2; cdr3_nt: TGTGCCAGCAGCTTACCCGACAGTTTTAACCCCCTCTATGGCTACACCTTC; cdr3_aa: CASSLPDSFNPLYGYTF
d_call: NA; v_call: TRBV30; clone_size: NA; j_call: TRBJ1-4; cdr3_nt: TGTGCCTGGAGTTCTGGGGGCGACGAAAAACTGTTTTTT; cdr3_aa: CAWSSGGDEKLFF
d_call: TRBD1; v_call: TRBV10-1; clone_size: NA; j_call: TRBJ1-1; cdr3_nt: TGCGCCAGCAGAGCCACAGGGGGCGAAGCTTTCTTT; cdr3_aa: CASRATGGEAFF
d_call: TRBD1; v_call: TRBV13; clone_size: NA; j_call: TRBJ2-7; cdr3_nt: TGTGCCAGCAGCAGACCGGGACAGGGATCCTACGAGCAGTACTTC; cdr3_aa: CASSRPGQGSYEQYF
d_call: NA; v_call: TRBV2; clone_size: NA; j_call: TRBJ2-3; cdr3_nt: TGTGCCAGCGGGAGCCGGGGCACAGATACGCAGTATTTT; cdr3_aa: CASGSRGTDTQYF
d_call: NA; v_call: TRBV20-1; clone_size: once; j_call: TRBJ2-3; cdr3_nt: TGCAGTGCTAGAGCCGATACGCAGTATTTT; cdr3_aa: CSARADTQYF